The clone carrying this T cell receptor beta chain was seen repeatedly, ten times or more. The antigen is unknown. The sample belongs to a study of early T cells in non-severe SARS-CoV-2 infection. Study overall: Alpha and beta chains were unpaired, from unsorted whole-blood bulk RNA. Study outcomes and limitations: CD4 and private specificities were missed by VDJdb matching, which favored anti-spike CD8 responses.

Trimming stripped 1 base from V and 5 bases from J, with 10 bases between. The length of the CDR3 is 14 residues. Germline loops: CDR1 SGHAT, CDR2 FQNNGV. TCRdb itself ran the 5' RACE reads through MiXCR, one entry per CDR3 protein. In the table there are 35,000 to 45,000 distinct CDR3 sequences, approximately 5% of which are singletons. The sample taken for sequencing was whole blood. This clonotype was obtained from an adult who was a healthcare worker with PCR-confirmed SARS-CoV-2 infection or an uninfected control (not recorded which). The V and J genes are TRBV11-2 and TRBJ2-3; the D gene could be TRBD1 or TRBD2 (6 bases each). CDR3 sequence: CASSLAGAEDTQYF. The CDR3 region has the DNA TGTGCCAGCAGCTTAGCGGGGGCAGAAGATACGCAGTATTTT.